This T cell receptor (beta chain) was documented in a study of OX40 agonist ivuxolimab in advanced cancers. With 0 bases clipped from V and 2 bases from J, the junction kept 4 bases outside the gene matches. The germline gives CDR1 SGHNT, CDR2 YENEEA. This CDR3 has 15 residues. The sample holds a few counts of this clone. Assay used: immunoSEQ multiplex PCR; TCRdb lists only in-frame clones, some missing. The repertoire holds tens of thousands of clones, with 80% to 90% as singletons. The chain is built from TRBV11-3 and TRBJ2-7, with 7 bases fitting TRBD2. The clonotype comes from an adult with an advanced solid tumor such as melanoma, head and neck, liver or kidney cancer. This material consisted of CD4+ or CD8+ T cells sorted from blood, taken in a trial of the OX40 agonist ivuxolimab. CDR3 residues: CASSLDPSGTYEQYF. Here the CDR3 DNA reads TGTGCCAGCAGCTTAGATCCTAGCGGTACCTACGAGCAGTACTTC. Based on the CDR3 plus reference TRBV11-3 and TRBJ2-7, the full variable domain is EAGVVQSPRYKIIEKKQPVAFWCNPISGHNTLYWYLQNLGQGPELLIRYENEEAVDDSQLPKDRFSAERLKGVDSTLKIQPAELGDSAVYLCASSLDPSGTYEQYFGPGTRLTVT.